Listed below are T cell receptor beta chains from one sample, sequenced in a study of blood T cell repertoires in COVID-19. This table comes from immunoSEQ multiplex PCR, and its TCRdb copy is limited to in-frame clones, with some not included. The sample holds fewer than 60,000 clones, 80% to 90% seen once. The specimen sequenced was peripheral blood. The receptors here all came from a man aged 55 to 70 with COVID-19, enrolled during active disease. The CDR3 runs from the conserved cysteine through the conserved F or W. D genes are given only for firm matches. Not every row has a clone size; where given, it reads once, few, many or a size class.

.	TRBV9	TRBD2	TRBJ2-2	CASSALRTSGLNTGELFF	TGTGCCAGCAGCGCCTTACGGACTAGCGGTTTAAACACCGGGGAGCTGTTTTTT
.	TRBV7-9	.	TRBJ2-4	CASSLAELAKNIQYF	TGTGCCAGCAGCTTAGCTGAGCTAGCCAAAAACATTCAGTACTTC
.	TRBV5-8	.	TRBJ1-3	CASSLDSGASGNTIYF	TGTGCCAGCAGCTTGGATTCAGGGGCGTCTGGAAACACCATATATTTT
.	TRBV9	.	TRBJ1-3	CASSVTGVGPNTIYF	TGTGCCAGCAGCGTAACAGGAGTGGGGCCCAACACCATATATTTT
.	TRBV6-1	.	TRBJ1-5	CASSDLGGNQPQHF	TGTGCCAGCAGTGATTTGGGAGGCAATCAGCCCCAGCATTTT
medium-sized	TRBV7-6	TRBD1	TRBJ2-5	CASSSRAPQGLRDRVRETQYF	TGTGCCAGCAGCTCACGGGCCCCTCAGGGCCTCCGGGACAGAGTACGTGAGACCCAGTACTTC
few	TRBV7-9	.	TRBJ1-5	CASSKTTGSNQPQHF	TGTGCCAGCAGCAAGACCACAGGGAGCAATCAGCCCCAGCATTTT
.	TRBV5-6	TRBD2	TRBJ2-1	CASSLRRELFF	TGTGCCAGCAGCTTGCGGCGGGAGTTGTTCTTC
once	TRBV7-2	TRBD2	TRBJ2-2	CASRLGLADGELFF	TGTGCCAGCAGACTCGGACTAGCCGACGGGGAGCTGTTTTTT
few	TRBV19	.	TRBJ1-6	CATITYTGNSPLHF	TGTGCCACCATAACTTATACAGGGAATTCACCCCTCCACTTT
.	TRBV3-1/TRBV3-2	.	TRBJ1-5	CASSQSRGQPQHF	TGTGCCAGCAGCCAAAGTCGGGGTCAGCCCCAGCATTTT
.	TRBV3-1/TRBV3-2	TRBD2	TRBJ2-5	CASSQGLSGGSETQYF	TGTGCCAGCAGCCAAGGCCTTAGCGGGGGGTCAGAGACCCAGTACTTC
.	TRBV7-9	TRBD1	TRBJ2-5	CASSLGDRGRQETQYF	TGTGCCAGCAGCTTAGGGGACAGGGGGCGACAAGAGACCCAGTACTTC
once	TRBV15	TRBD1	TRBJ2-7	CATSLAGQAKVEQYF	TGTGCCACCAGCCTGGCGGGACAGGCGAAAGTCGAGCAGTACTTC
.	TRBV10-2	TRBD2	TRBJ2-1	CASREAGVGNEQFF	TGCGCCAGCAGGGAAGCGGGAGTTGGGAATGAGCAGTTCTTC
.	TRBV3-1/TRBV3-2	.	TRBJ1-5	CASSQELQGNQPQHF	TGTGCCAGCAGCCAAGAATTACAGGGAAATCAGCCCCAGCATTTT
few	TRBV6-1	TRBD1	TRBJ2-2	CASSVGTGGGPGELFF	TGTGCCAGCAGTGTGGGGACAGGAGGGGGCCCCGGGGAGCTGTTTTTT
.	TRBV6-2/TRBV6-3	.	TRBJ2-2	CASSYRVRERLTGELFF	TGTGCCAGCAGTTACAGGGTCCGGGAGCGCCTCACCGGGGAGCTGTTTTTT
.	TRBV18	.	TRBJ1-1	CASSPQQGGGTEAFF	TGTGCCAGCTCACCCCAACAGGGTGGCGGAACTGAAGCTTTCTTT
.	TRBV7-2	TRBD2	TRBJ2-7	CASSLASPGTSGRFHEQYF	TGTGCCAGCAGCTTAGCAAGTCCCGGGACTAGCGGGAGATTCCACGAGCAGTACTTC
few	TRBV6-5	.	TRBJ2-7	CASRGTSSYEQYF	TGTGCCAGCAGGGGGACATCCTCCTACGAGCAGTACTTC
.	TRBV4-1	TRBD2	TRBJ2-1	CASSPSYIRWTRNYNEQFF	TGCGCCAGCAGCCCGAGTTACATAAGGTGGACTAGAAACTACAATGAGCAGTTCTTC
.	TRBV2	.	TRBJ1-2	CASSGNKKSDYTF	TGTGCCAGCAGTGGGAACAAAAAGAGCGACTACACCTTC
.	TRBV7-2	TRBD2	TRBJ2-7	CASSLPGLAVYEQYF	TGTGCCAGCAGCTTACCGGGACTAGCGGTCTACGAGCAGTACTTC
.	TRBV18	TRBD1	TRBJ2-2	CASSPVGGSRRTGELFF	TGTGCCAGCTCACCGGTAGGGGGCTCTCGAAGGACCGGGGAGCTGTTTTTT
.	TRBV7-6	.	TRBJ2-1	CASSLLDEQFF	TGTGCCAGCAGCTTACTTGATGAGCAGTTCTTC
.	TRBV7-9	.	TRBJ2-3	CASSPSGGAASTDTQYF	TGTGCCAGCAGCCCCTCCGGGGGAGCCGCTAGCACAGATACGCAGTATTTT
.	TRBV5-4	TRBD1	TRBJ1-3	CASSPGQDGNTIYF	TGTGCCAGCAGCCCGGGACAGGACGGAAACACCATATATTTT
.	TRBV7-9	TRBD1	TRBJ1-4	CASSLSRGDEKLFF	TGTGCCAGCAGCTTAAGCAGGGGGGATGAAAAACTGTTTTTT
.	TRBV19	TRBD1	TRBJ1-3	CASSTTGAVSGNTIYF	TGTGCCAGTAGTACGACAGGGGCAGTCTCTGGAAACACCATATATTTT
few	TRBV2	.	TRBJ2-5	CASSESAGTQYF	TGTGCCAGCAGTGAATCCGCCGGGACCCAGTACTTC
few	TRBV7-2	TRBD2	TRBJ2-3	CASSLGIGGASSWGQYF	TGTGCCAGCAGCTTAGGCATCGGGGGGGCCTCCTCTTGGGGGCAGTATTTT
.	TRBV19	.	TRBJ1-4	CASSDQVNEKLFF	TGTGCCAGTAGTGACCAGGTTAATGAAAAACTGTTTTTT
.	TRBV25-1	TRBD1	TRBJ2-7	CASSDPGTGRYEQYF	TGTGCCAGCAGTGACCCCGGGACAGGGAGGTACGAGCAGTACTTC
few	TRBV13	TRBD2	TRBJ2-3	CASSLAVRVAGEDTQYF	TGTGCCAGCAGCTTAGCAGTCCGGGTAGCGGGAGAAGATACGCAGTATTTT
once	TRBV25-1	TRBD1	TRBJ1-1	CASQRQGRYTEAFF	TGTGCCAGCCAGAGACAGGGTCGGTACACTGAAGCTTTCTTT
.	TRBV3-1/TRBV3-2	TRBD2	TRBJ2-2	CASSFGLAGNTGELFF	TGTGCCAGCAGTTTCGGACTAGCGGGGAACACCGGGGAGCTGTTTTTT
.	TRBV6-6	TRBD2	TRBJ2-7	CASRSRTSDAYEQYF	TGTGCCAGCAGAAGCCGGACTAGCGATGCCTACGAGCAGTACTTC
once	TRBV10-3	.	TRBJ1-2	CAITDAGQNYGYTF	TGTGCCATCACTGACGCCGGACAGAATTATGGCTACACCTTC
.	TRBV2	TRBD2	TRBJ2-1	CASSATSGSYNEQFF	TGTGCCAGCAGTGCGACTAGCGGGTCCTACAATGAGCAGTTCTTC
.	TRBV2	TRBD2	TRBJ2-3	CASTGTRLDTQYF	TGTGCCAGCACCGGGACTAGGTTGGATACGCAGTATTTT
.	TRBV6-5	TRBD1	TRBJ1-6	CASSGTDNSPLHF	TGTGCCAGCTCCGGGACAGATAATTCACCCCTCCACTTT
.	TRBV30	.	TRBJ1-5	CAWDGSNQPQHF	TGTGCCTGGGACGGGAGCAATCAGCCCCAGCATTTT
.	TRBV29-1	.	TRBJ1-2	CSVEDERGARYGYTF	TGCAGCGTTGAAGATGAACGGGGGGCGAGGTATGGCTACACCTTC
.	TRBV6-4	TRBD2	TRBJ2-1	CASRGTSGNNEQFF	TGTGCCAGCAGAGGGACTAGCGGAAACAATGAGCAGTTCTTC
.	TRBV7-9	.	TRBJ2-4	CASSFLIDKNIQYF	TGTGCCAGCAGCTTTCTCATAGACAAAAACATTCAGTACTTC
few	TRBV5-4	TRBD2	TRBJ2-3	CASRQVTGGSTDTQYF	TGTGCCAGCAGACAAGTAACGGGAGGGTCCACAGATACGCAGTATTTT
.	TRBV2	.	TRBJ2-1	CAGGLSSYNEQFF	TGTGCCGGCGGGCTTAGCTCCTACAATGAGCAGTTCTTC
.	TRBV19	.	TRBJ1-2	CASSRDTANYGYTF	TGTGCCAGTAGCCGGGACACTGCTAACTATGGCTACACCTTC
.	TRBV9	.	TRBJ2-1	CASSGGTPSHEQFF	TGTGCCAGCAGCGGCGGGACTCCAAGCCATGAGCAGTTCTTC
.	TRBV10-3	.	TRBJ2-1	CAISRGSSYNEQFF	TGTGCCATCAGTAGGGGTAGCTCCTACAATGAGCAGTTCTTC
.	TRBV5-5	.	TRBJ2-1	CASSSNQGNSYNEQFF	TGTGCCAGCAGCTCTAATCAGGGGAACTCCTACAATGAGCAGTTCTTC
.	TRBV5-1	TRBD1	TRBJ2-7	CASSPNRQGPYEQYF	TGCGCCAGCAGCCCGAACCGACAGGGACCCTACGAGCAGTACTTC
.	TRBV19	TRBD1	TRBJ2-1	CASRGDRSSYNEQFF	TGTGCCAGTAGGGGGGACAGAAGCTCCTACAATGAGCAGTTCTTC
.	TRBV11-3	.	TRBJ1-1	CASSLARGRGTEAFF	TGTGCCAGCAGCTTAGCTCGCGGAAGGGGCACTGAAGCTTTCTTT